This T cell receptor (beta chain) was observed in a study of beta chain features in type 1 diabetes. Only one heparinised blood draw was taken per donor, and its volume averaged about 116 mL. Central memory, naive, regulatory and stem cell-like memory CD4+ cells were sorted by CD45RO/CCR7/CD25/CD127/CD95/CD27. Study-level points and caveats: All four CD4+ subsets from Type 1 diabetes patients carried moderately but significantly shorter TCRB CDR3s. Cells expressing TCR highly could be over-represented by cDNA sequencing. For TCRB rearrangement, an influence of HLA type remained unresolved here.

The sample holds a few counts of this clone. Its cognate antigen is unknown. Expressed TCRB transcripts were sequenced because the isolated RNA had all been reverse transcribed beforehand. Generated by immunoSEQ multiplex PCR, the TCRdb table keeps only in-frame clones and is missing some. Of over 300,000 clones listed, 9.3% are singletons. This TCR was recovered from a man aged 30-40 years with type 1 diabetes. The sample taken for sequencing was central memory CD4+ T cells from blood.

The CDR3 is CASSLARAGQAYEQYF. The CDR3 DNA follows: TGTGCCAGCAGCTTAGCGCGAGCGGGGCAGGCCTACGAGCAGTACTTC. V usage is TRBV7-6 and J usage is TRBJ2-7; 7 bases match TRBD2. V lost 0 bases and J lost 2; bases outside the gene matches: 7. In germline, CDR1 is SGHVS, CDR2 FNYEAQ. This CDR3 spans 16 amino acids.